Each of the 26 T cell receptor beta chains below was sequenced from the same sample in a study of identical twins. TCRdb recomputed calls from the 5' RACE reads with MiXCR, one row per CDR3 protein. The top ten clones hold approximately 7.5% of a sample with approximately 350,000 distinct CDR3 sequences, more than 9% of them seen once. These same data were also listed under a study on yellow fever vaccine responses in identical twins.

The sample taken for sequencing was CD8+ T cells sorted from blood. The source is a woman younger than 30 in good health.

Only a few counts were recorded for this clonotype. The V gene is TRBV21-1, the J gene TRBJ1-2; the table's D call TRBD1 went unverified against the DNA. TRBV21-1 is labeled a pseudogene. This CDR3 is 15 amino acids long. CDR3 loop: CASSTSGTGLGGYTF. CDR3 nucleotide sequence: TGTGCCAGCAGCACCTCGGGGACCGGACTCGGGGGCTACACCTTC.

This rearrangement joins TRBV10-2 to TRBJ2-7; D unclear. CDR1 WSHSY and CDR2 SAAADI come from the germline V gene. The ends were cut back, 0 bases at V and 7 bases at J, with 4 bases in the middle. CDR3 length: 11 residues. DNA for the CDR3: TGCGCCAGCAGTGAGTCCTGGGAGCAGTACTTC. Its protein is CASSESWEQYF.

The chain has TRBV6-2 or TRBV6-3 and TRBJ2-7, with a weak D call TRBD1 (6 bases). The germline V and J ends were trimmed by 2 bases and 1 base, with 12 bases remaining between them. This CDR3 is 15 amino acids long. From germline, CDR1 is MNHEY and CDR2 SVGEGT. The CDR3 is CASSYPPRGSYEQYV. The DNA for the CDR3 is TGTGCCAGCAGTTACCCGCCCAGGGGATCCTACGAGCAGTACGTC.

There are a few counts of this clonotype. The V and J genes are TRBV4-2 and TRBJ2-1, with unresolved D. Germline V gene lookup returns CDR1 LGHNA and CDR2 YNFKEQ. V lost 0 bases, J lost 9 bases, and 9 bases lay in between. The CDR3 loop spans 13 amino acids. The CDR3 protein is CASSQDGLFEQFF. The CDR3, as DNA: TGTGCCAGCAGCCAAGATGGCCTCTTTGAGCAGTTCTTC.

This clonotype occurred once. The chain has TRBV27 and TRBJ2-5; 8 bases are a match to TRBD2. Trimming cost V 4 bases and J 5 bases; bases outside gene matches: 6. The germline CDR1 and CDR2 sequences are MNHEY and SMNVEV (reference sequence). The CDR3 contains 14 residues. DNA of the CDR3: TGTGCCAGCAGTTCCGGCGGGGGGAGGGAGACCCAGTACTTC. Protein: CASSSGGGRETQYF.

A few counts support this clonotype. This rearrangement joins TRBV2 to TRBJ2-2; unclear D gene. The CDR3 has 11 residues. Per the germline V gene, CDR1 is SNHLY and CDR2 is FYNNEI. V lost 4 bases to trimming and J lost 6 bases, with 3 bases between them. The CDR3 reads CASSVPGELFF. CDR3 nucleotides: TGTGCCAGCAGTGTCCCCGGGGAGCTGTTTTTT.

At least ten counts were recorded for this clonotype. The CDR3 bases are TGTGCCAGCAGCTTAGTTTTGGTCGAGCAGTACTTC. Translated: CASSLVLVEQYF. The gene calls are TRBV11-2 and TRBJ2-7; no clear D. The germline CDR1 and CDR2 sequences are SGHAT and FQNNGV. This CDR3 region has 12 residues. Trimming took off 1 base at V and 6 bases at J, with 7 bases between the two ends.

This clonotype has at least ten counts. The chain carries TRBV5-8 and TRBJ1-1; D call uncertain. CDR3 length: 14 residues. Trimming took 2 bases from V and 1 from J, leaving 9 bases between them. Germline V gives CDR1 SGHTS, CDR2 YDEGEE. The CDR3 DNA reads TGTGCCAGCAGCTTTGATTTGGGGAACACTGAAGCTTTCTTT. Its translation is CASSFDLGNTEAFF.

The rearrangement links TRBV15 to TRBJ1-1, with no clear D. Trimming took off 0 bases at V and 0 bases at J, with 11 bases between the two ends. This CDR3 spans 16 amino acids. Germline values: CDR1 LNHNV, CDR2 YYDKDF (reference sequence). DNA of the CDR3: TGTGCCACCAGCAGAGATCGAGGGTTCCTGAACACTGAAGCTTTCTTT. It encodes CATSRDRGFLNTEAFF.

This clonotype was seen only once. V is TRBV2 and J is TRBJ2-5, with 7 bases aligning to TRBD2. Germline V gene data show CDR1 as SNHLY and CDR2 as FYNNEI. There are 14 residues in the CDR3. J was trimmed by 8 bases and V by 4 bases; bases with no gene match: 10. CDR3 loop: CASSVGLAAITQYF. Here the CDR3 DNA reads TGTGCCAGCAGTGTTGGCCTAGCGGCAATAACCCAGTACTTC.

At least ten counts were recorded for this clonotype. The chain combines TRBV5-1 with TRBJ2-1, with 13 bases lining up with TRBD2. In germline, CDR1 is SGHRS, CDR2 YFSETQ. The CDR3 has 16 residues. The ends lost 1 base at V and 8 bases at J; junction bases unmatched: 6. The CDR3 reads CASSLRLAGGIDEQFF. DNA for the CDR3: TGCGCCAGCAGCTTGAGACTAGCGGGAGGAATAGATGAGCAGTTCTTC.

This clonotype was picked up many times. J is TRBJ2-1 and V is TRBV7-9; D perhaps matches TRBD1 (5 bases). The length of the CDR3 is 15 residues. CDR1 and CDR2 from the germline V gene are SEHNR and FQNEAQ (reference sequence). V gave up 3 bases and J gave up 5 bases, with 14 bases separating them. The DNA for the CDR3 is TGTGCCAGCAGCTTGTCGGAGACAGCGCACAATGAGCAGTTCTTC. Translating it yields CASSLSETAHNEQFF.

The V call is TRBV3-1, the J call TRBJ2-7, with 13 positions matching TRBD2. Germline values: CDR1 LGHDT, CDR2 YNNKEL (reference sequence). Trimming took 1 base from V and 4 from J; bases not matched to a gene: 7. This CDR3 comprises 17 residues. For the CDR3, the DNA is TGTGCCAGCAGCCAAGGAGGGGGACTAGCGGGATTTTACGAGCAGTACTTC. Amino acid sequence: CASSQGGGLAGFYEQYF.

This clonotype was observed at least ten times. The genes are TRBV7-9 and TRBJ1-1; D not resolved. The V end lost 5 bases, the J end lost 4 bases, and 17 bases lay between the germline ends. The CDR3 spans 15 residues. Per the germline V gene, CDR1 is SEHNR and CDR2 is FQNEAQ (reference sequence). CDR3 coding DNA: TGTGCCAGCAGCACGAGTATAGGTGCCGTCACTGAAGCTTTCTTT. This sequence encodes CASSTSIGAVTEAFF.

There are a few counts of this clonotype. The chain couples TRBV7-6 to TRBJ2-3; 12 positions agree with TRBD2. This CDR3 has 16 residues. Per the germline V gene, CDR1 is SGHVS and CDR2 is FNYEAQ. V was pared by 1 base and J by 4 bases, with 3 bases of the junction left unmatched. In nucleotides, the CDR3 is TGTGCCAGCAGCTTAGGGACTAGCGGGACCGCAGATACGCAGTATTTT. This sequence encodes CASSLGTSGTADTQYF.

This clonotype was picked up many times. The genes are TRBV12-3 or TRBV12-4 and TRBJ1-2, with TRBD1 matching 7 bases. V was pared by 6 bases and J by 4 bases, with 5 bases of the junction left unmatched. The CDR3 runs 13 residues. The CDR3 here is CASSRQGTYGYTF. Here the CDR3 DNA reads TGTGCCAGCAGCCGACAGGGAACCTATGGCTACACCTTC.

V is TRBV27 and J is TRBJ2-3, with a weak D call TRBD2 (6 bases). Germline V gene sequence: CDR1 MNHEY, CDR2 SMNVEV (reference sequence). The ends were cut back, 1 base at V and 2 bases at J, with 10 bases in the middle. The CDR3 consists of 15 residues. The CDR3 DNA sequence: TGTGCCAGCAGTTTATTGACTAGAAACACAGATACGCAGTATTTT. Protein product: CASSLLTRNTDTQYF.

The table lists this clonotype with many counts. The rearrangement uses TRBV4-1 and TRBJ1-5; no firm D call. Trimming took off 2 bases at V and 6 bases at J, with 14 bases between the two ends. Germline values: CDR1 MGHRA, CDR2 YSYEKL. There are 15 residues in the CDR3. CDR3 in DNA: TGCGCCAGCAGCCAAATAGGTGCGGTTGGTCAGCCCCAGCATTTT. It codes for CASSQIGAVGQPQHF.

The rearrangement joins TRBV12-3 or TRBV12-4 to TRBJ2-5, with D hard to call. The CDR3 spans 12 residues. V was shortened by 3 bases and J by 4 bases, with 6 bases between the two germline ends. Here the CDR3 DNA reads TGTGCCAGCAGTTTTCTGCCAGAGACCCAGTACTTC. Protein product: CASSFLPETQYF.

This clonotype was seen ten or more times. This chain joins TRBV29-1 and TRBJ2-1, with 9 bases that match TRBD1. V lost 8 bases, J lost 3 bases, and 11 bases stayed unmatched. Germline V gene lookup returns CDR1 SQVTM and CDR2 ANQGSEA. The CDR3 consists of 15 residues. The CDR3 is CSSAGGTGLYNEQFF. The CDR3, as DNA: TGCAGCAGCGCGGGCGGGACAGGGCTCTACAATGAGCAGTTCTTC.

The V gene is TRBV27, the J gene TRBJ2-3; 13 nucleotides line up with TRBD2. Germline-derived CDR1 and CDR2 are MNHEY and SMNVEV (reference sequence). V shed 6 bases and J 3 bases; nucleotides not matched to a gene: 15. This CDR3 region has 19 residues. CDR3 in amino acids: CASSPSLFGLAGATDTQYF. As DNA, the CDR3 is TGTGCCAGCAGCCCGTCTTTATTCGGACTAGCGGGAGCAACAGATACGCAGTATTTT.

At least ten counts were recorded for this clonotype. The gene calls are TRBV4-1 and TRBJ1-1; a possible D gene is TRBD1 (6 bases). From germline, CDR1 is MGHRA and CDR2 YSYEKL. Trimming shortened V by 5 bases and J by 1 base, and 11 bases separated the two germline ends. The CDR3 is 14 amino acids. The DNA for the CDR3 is TGCGCCAGCAGCGCCAGGACAGAGAACACTGAAGCTTTCTTT. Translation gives CASSARTENTEAFF.

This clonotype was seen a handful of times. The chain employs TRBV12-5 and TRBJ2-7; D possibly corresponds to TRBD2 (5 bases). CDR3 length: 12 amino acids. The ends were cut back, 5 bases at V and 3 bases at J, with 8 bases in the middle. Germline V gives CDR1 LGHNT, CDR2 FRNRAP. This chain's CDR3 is CASGPLGYEQYF. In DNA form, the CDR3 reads TGTGCTAGTGGTCCACTAGGCTACGAGCAGTACTTC.

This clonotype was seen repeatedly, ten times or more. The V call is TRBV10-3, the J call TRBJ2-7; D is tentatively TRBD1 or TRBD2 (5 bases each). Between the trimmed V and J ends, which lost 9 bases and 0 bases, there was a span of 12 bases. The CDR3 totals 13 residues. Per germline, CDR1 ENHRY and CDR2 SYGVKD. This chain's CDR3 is CAIRDRSSYEQYF. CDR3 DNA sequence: TGTGCCATAAGGGACCGGAGCTCCTACGAGCAGTACTTC.

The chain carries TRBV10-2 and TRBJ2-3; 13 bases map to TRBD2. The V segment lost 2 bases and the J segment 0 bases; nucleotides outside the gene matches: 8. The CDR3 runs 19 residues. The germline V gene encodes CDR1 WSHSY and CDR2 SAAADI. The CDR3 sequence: CASSEPGLAGAPSTDTQYF. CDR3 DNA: TGCGCCAGCAGTGAGCCCGGACTAGCGGGGGCCCCTAGCACAGATACGCAGTATTTT.

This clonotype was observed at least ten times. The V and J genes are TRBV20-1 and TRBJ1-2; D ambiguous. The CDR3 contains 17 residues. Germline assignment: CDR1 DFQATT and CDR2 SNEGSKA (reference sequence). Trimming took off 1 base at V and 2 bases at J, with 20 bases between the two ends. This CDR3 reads CSARVVPLDPLNYGYTF. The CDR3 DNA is TGCAGTGCTAGAGTGGTCCCTCTGGACCCGCTAAACTATGGCTACACCTTC.